The present entry profiles one T cell receptor (beta chain) with its context. Under the authors' procedure: Estimated nucleated cell counts came from reference gene primer amplification. Here immunoSEQ multiplex PCR was the method, and the copy in TCRdb shows in-frame clones only, minus some. From that table come the V and J calls and clone size; the DNA was used to work out D and trimming. The sample gives about 28,000 clones, 89% of which show up once; roughly 2.5% is in the top ten. Germline lookup yields CDR1 ENHRY and CDR2 SYGVKD. The CDR3 is 16 residues long. V gave up 4 bases and J gave up 2 bases; unmatched junction bases: 3. These data originate in a study of blood T cell repertoires in COVID-19. Study-wide background: The study drew acute and convalescent COVID-19 samples from the United States, Italy and Spain. PBMCs, B-cell-depleted T cells, or T cells were the source of the cDNA or gDNA that made up the material.

The clonotype was recovered from a human donor in a cohort sampled during active COVID-19. V gene TRBV10-3 combines with J gene TRBJ1-6; TRBD1 agrees at 9 bases. The sequenced material came from peripheral blood. The CDR3 region is CAISGDRDAYNSPLHF. The CDR3 DNA reads as TGTGCCATCAGTGGGGACAGGGACGCCTATAATTCACCCCTCCACTTT.